What follows is one T cell receptor beta chain and its context. Its antigen is as yet unknown. Repertoires were generated with immunoSEQ multiplex PCR, while TCRdb's copy carries only in-frame clones and drops some. The sample carries approximately 87,000 clones, roughly four fifths recorded once. ViraFEST assay sequencing came after antigen-specific CD4+ T cells were expanded with viral peptide pools. After more than 9 days in culture, the CD4+ T cells were isolated. Each culture well received some 2.2 million PBMC. These cells were then cultured in IMDM with about 9.1 IU/ml IL-2 and 10 ug/ml peptides. The sample is drawn from a study of vaccination effects on CD4 cells after COVID-19. V shed 0 bases, J shed 4 bases, and the junction held 5 bases outside the gene matches. Germline assignment: CDR1 LGHDT and CDR2 YNNKEL (reference sequence). The CDR3 is made up of 16 amino acids. Study results and limitations: Late post-vaccination samples showed marked contraction of infection- and vaccine-induced clones.

The sequencing used CD4+ T cells from PBMCs cultured with HCoV-229E spike peptides, collected before COVID-19 vaccination. V and J are TRBV3-1 (or the pseudogene TRBV3-2) and TRBJ2-2; 7 nucleotides line up with TRBD1. The TCR sequence derives from a human donor who received a COVID-19 vaccine. The CDR3 is CASSQDRTGPTGELFF. The CDR3 DNA is TGTGCCAGCAGCCAAGACAGGACAGGTCCCACCGGGGAGCTGTTTTTT.